This T cell receptor (beta chain) was identified during a study of radiation and T cells in renal cell carcinoma. The repertoire was sequenced with immunoSEQ multiplex PCR; TCRdb's copy has only in-frame clones and lacks some. The sample includes about 130,000 clones, 65% to 85% of them seen just once. Study results and limitations: Pretreatment tumor biopsies were lacking, so baseline clonotypes are unknown. From baseline, blood top tumor clonotypes peaked at 2 weeks post-radiation.

As to this clone: Its target is unknown. One end of the junction does not line up with germline, which may come from a read error.

Time point meaning: blood 2 weeks post-SBRT. The treatment here: 15 Gy SBRT to primary tumor, nephrectomy 4 weeks later. The CDR3 extends over 15 amino acids. CDR1 and CDR2 (germline): SGDLS, YYNGEE. The receptor's source is a man in his fifties with renal cell carcinoma. The sample in question was blood, obtained from a patient whose treatment included radiotherapy and nephrectomy. The chain carries TRBV9 and TRBJ2-7, with TRBD1 identical over 8 bases. The CDR3: CASTVGVGQGYEQYF. CDR3 in DNA: TGTGCCAGCACCGTAGGCGTCGGACAGGGATACGAGCAGTACTTC.